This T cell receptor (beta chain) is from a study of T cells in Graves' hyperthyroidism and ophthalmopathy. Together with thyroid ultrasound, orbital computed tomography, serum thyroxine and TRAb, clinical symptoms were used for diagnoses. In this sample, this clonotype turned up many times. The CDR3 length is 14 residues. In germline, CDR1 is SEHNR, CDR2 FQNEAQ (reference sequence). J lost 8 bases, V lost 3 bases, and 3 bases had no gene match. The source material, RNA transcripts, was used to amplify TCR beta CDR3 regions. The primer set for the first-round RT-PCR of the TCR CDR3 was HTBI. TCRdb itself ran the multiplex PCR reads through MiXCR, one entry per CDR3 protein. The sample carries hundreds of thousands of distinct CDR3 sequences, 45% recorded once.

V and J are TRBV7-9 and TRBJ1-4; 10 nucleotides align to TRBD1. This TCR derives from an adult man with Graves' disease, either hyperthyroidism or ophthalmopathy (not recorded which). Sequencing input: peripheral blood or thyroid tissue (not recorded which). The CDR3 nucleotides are TGTGCCAGCAGCTTGGGGACAGGGGAGGAAAAACTGTTTTTT. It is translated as CASSLGTGEEKLFF.